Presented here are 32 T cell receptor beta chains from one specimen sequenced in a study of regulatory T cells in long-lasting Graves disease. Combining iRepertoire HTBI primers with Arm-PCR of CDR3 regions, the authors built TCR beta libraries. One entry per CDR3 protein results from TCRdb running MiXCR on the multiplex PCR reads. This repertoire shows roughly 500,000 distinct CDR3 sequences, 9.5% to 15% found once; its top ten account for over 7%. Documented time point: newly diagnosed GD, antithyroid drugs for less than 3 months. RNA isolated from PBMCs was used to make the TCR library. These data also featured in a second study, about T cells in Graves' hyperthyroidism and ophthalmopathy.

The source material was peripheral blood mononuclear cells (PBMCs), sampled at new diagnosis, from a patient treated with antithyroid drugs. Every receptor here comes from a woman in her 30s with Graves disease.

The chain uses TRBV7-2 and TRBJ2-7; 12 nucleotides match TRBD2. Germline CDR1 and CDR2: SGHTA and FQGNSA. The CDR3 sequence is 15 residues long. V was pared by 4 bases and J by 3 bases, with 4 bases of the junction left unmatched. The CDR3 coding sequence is TGTGCCAGCAGCTCCTTGGGACTAGCGGGCTACGAGCAGTACTTC. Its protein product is CASSSLGLAGYEQYF.

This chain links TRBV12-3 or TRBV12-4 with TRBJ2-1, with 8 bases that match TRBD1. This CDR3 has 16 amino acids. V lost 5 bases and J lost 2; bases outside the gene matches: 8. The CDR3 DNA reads TGTGCCAGCAGTCCCCCGACAGGGGTCCCCTACAATGAGCAGTTCTTC. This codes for CASSPPTGVPYNEQFF.

CDR3 bases: TGCAGTGCTAGAGATCCTGCTAAAACGGGACAGCTCTCTGGAAACACCATATATTTT. Translated: CSARDPAKTGQLSGNTIYF. This rearrangement joins TRBV20-1 to TRBJ1-3; TRBD1 matches at 7 bases. V trimming: 0 bases; J trimming: 0 bases; junction bases outside the gene matches: 14. The germline V gene encodes CDR1 DFQATT and CDR2 SNEGSKA (reference sequence). The CDR3 sequence is 19 residues long.

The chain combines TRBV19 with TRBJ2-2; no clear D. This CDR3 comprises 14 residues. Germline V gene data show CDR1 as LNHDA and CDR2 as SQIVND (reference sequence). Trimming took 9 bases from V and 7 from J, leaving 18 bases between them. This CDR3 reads CASDSRSVGGELFF. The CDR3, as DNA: TGTGCCAGCGATAGCCGGTCCGTGGGCGGGGAGCTGTTTTTT.

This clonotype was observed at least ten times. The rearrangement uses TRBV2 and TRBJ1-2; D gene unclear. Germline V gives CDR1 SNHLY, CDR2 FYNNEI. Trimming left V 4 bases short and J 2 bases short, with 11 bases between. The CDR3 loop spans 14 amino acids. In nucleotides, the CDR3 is TGTGCCAGCAGTGTAAAGACGGTGAACTATGGCTACACCTTC. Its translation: CASSVKTVNYGYTF.

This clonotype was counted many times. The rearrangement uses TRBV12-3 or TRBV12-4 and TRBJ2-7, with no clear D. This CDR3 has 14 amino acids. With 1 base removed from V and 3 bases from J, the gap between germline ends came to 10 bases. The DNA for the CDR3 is TGTGCCAGCAGTTTAGTTGATATAAACTACGAGCAGTACTTC. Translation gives CASSLVDINYEQYF.

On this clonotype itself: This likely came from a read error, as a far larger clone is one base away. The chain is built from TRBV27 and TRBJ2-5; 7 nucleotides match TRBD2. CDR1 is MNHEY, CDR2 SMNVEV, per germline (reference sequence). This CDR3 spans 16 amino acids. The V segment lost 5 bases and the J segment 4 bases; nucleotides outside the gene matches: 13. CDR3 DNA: TGTGCCAGCAGTCGGATTGGGGCGGGAGATCGAGAGACCCAGTACTTC. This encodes CASSRIGAGDRETQYF.

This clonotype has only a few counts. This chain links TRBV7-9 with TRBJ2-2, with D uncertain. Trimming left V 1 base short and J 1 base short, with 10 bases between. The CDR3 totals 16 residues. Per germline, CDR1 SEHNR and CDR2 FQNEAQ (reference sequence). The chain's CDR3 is CASSLGVGENTGELFF. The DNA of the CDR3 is TGTGCCAGCAGCTTAGGGGTTGGCGAGAACACCGGGGAGCTGTTTTTT.

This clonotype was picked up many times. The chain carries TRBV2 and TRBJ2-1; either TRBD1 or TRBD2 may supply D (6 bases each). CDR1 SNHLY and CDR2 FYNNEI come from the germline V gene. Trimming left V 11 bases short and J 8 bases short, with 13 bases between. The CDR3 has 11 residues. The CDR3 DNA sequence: TGTGCCGTGCCGGGGGCCTATGAGCAGTTCTTC. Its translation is CAVPGAYEQFF.

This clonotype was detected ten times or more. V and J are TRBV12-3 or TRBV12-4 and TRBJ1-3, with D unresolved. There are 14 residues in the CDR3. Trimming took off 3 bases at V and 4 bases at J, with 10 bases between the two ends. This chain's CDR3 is CASSFARRGNTIYF. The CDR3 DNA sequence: TGTGCCAGCAGTTTCGCCCGGCGGGGAAACACCATATATTTT.

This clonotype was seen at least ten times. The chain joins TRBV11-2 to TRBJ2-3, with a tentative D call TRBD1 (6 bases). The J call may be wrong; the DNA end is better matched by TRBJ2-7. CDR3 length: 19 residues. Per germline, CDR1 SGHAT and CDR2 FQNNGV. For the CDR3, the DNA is TGTGCCAGCAGCGCCTCTGGGTGGGGCAGGCTAGGGGGATTCTACGAGCAGTACTTC. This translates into CASSASGWGRLGGFYEQYF.

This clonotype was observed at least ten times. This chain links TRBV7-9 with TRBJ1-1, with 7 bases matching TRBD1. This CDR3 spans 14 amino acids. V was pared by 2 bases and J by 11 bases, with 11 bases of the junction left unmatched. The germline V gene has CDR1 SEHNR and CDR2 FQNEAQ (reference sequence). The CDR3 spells CASSLSGTAPGAFF. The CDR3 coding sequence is TGTGCCAGCAGCTTATCCGGGACAGCACCGGGGGCTTTCTTT.

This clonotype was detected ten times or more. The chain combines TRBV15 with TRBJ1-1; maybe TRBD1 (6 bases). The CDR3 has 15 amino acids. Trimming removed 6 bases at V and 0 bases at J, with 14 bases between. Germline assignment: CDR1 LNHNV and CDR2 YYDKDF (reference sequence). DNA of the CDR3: TGTGCCACCAGTCCAAGGGGGGAGATGAACACTGAAGCTTTCTTT. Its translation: CATSPRGEMNTEAFF. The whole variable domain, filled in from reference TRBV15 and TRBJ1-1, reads DAMVIQNPRYQVTQFGKPVTLSCSQTLNHNVMYWYQQKSSQAPKLLFHYYDKDFNNEADTPDNFQSRRPNTSFCFLDIRSPGLGDTAMYLCATSPRGEMNTEAFFGQGTRLTVV.

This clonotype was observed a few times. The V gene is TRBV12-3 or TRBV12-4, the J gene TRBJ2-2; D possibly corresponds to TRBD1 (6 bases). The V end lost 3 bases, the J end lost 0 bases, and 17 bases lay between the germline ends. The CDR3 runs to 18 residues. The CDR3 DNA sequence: TGTGCCAGCAGTTTTTCGCGGACAGTAAAGACGAACACCGGGGAGCTGTTTTTT. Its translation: CASSFSRTVKTNTGELFF.

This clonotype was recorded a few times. The CDR3 DNA reads TGTGCCAGCTCACTTACTCAGGGGGCCGCGAACACCGGGGAGCTGTTTTTT. Its protein product is CASSLTQGAANTGELFF. This chain connects TRBV18 to TRBJ2-2; 8 bases match TRBD1. V lost 4 bases and J lost 0; bases outside the gene matches: 7. CDR3 size: 17 residues. Germline CDR1 is KGHSH and CDR2 is LQKENI.

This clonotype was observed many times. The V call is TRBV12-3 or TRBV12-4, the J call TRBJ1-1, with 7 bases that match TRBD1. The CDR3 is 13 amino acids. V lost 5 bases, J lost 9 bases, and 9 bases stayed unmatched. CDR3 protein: CASSPNRDSQAFF. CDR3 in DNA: TGTGCCAGCAGTCCTAACCGGGACAGCCAAGCTTTCTTT.

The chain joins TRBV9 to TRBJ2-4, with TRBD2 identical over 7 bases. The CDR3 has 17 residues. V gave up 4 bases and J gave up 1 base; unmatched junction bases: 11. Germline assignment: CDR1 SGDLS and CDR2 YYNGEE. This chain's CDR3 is CASSPRGGSWAKNIQYF. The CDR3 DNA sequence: TGTGCCAGCAGCCCTAGGGGAGGGAGTTGGGCCAAAAACATTCAGTACTTC. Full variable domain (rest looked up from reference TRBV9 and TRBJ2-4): DSGVTQTPKHLITATGQRVTLRCSPRSGDLSVYWYQQSLDQGLQFLIQYYNGEERAKGNILERFSAQQFPDLHSELNLSSLELGDSALYFCASSPRGGSWAKNIQYFGAGTRLSVL.

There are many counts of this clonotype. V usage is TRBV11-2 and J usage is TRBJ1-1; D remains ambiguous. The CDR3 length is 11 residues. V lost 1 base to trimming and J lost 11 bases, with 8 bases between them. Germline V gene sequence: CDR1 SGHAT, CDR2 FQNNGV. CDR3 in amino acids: CASSLGLAAFF. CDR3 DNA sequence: TGTGCCAGCAGCTTAGGCCTGGCGGCTTTCTTT.

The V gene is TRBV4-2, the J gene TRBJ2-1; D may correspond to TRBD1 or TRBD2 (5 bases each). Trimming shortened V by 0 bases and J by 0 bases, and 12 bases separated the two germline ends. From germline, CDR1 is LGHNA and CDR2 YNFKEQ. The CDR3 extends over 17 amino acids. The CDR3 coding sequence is TGTGCCAGCAGCCAAGATATCGGGACCAGCTCCTACAATGAGCAGTTCTTC. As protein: CASSQDIGTSSYNEQFF.

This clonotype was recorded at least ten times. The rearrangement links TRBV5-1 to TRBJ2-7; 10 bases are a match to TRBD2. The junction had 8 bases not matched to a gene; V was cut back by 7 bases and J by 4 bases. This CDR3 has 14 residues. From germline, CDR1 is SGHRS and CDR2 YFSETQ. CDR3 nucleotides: TGCGCCAGCCACCAGCGGGAGGGCGCGTACGAGCAGTACTTC. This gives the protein CASHQREGAYEQYF.

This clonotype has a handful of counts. The CDR3 region has the DNA TGCAGCGCCCTCCCACTCACGGGAGATACGCAGTATTTT. Its translation: CSALPLTGDTQYF. This chain joins TRBV29-1 and TRBJ2-3, with D unresolved. CDR1 and CDR2 (germline): SQVTM, ANQGSEA. Trimming cost V 7 bases and J 5 bases, with 16 bases left between them. CDR3 length: 13 residues.

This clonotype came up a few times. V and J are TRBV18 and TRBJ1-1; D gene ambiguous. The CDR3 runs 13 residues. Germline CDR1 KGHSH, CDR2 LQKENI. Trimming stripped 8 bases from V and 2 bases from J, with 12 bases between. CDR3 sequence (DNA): TGTGCCAGCCGAATTACGACTAACACTGAAGCTTTCTTT. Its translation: CASRITTNTEAFF.

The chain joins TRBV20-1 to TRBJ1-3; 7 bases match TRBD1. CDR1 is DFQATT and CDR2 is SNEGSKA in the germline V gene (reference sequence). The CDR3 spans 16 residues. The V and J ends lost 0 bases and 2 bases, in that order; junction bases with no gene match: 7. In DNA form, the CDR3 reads TGCAGTGCTAGAGATCTTGGGACAGCAACTGGAAACACCATATATTTT. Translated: CSARDLGTATGNTIYF.

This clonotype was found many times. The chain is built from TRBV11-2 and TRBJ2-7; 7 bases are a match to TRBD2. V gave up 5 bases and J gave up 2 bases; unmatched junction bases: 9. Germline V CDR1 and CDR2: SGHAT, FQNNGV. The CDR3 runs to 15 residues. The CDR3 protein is CASSRQGTTPYEQYF. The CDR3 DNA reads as TGTGCCAGCAGCCGACAAGGGACTACCCCCTACGAGCAGTACTTC.

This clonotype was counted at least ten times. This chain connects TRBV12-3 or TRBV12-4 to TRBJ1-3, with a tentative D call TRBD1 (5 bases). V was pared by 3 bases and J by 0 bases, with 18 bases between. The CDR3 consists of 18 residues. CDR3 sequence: CASSLTVSFKSSGNTIYF. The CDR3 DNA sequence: TGTGCCAGCAGTTTGACAGTGAGCTTTAAAAGCTCTGGAAACACCATATATTTT.

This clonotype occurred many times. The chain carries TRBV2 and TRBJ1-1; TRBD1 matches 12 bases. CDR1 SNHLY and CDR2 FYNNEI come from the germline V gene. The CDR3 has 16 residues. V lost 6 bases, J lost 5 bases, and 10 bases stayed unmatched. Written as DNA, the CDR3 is TGTGCCAGCAGCCTAGGGACAGGGGGCCGTCGAACTGAAGCTTTCTTT. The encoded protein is CASSLGTGGRRTEAFF.

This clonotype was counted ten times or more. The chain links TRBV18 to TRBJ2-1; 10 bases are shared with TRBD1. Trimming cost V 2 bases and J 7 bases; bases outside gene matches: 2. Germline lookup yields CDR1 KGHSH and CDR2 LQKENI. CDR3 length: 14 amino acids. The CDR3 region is CASSPGTGVNEQFF. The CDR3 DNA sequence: TGTGCCAGCTCACCAGGGACAGGGGTTAATGAGCAGTTCTTC.

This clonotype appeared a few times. CDR3 region: CASSFLSGAGNEQFF. The CDR3 DNA reads as TGTGCCAGCAGTTTCCTTTCAGGGGCGGGCAATGAGCAGTTCTTC. The chain carries TRBV7-2 and TRBJ2-1; a weak D match, TRBD1 (6 bases). The germline V and J ends were trimmed by 6 bases and 6 bases, with 18 bases remaining between them. Per the germline V gene, CDR1 is SGHTA and CDR2 is FQGNSA. The CDR3 is 15 amino acids.

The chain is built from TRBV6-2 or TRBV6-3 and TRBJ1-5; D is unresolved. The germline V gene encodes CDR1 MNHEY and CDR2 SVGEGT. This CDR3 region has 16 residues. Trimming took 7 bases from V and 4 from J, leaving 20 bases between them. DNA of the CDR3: TGTGCCAGCACCGAGGGCGGTACGCCCGGGAATCAGCCCCAGCATTTT. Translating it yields CASTEGGTPGNQPQHF.

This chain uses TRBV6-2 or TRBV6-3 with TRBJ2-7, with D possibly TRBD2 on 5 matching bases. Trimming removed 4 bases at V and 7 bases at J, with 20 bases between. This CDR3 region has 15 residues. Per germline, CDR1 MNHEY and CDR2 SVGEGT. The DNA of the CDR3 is TGTGCCAGCAGTTTGGTAGGACTCACCCCTAGGGAGCAGTACTTC. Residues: CASSLVGLTPREQYF.

In nucleotides, the CDR3 is TGTGCCAGCAGCTTATACGCGTCAGGACTAAACTATGGCTACACCTTC. Residues: CASSLYASGLNYGYTF. The chain joins TRBV5-6 to TRBJ1-2; D remains unclear. Germline V gene data show CDR1 as SGHDT and CDR2 as YYEEEE. V shed 2 bases and J shed 2 bases, with 16 bases lying between them. The CDR3 has 16 amino acids.

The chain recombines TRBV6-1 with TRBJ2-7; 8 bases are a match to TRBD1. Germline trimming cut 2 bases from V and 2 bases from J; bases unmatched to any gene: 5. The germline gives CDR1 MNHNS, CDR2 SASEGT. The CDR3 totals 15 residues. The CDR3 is CASSEWTGRTYEQYF. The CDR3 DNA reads TGTGCCAGCAGTGAATGGACAGGGCGTACCTACGAGCAGTACTTC.